The clone carrying this T cell receptor (beta chain) was observed many times. What it binds is unknown. The data belong to a study of early T cells in non-severe SARS-CoV-2 infection. Across the study: Unpaired chains resulted from sequencing bulk RNA of unsorted whole blood.

Overall study results and limits: Anti-spike CD8 responses were favored by VDJdb matching, which missed private and CD4 specificities.

The library protocol tagged individual cDNA molecules with unique molecular identifiers. TCRdb passed the 5' RACE reads through MiXCR, listing each CDR3 protein once. The sample shows more than 90,000 distinct CDR3 sequences, 13% of them seen only once. This CDR3 has 13 amino acids. Germline CDR1 and CDR2: SGHVS and FNYEAQ. With 3 bases clipped from V and 3 bases from J, the junction kept 1 base outside the gene matches. This chain joins TRBV7-6 and TRBJ2-5; 7 bases fit TRBD1. The TCR originated in an adult who was a healthcare worker with PCR-confirmed SARS-CoV-2 infection or an uninfected control (not recorded which). The sequenced sample consisted of whole blood. CDR3 DNA: TGTGCCAGCAGCTTCGACAGGGAAGAGACCCAGTACTTC. It translates to CASSFDREETQYF.